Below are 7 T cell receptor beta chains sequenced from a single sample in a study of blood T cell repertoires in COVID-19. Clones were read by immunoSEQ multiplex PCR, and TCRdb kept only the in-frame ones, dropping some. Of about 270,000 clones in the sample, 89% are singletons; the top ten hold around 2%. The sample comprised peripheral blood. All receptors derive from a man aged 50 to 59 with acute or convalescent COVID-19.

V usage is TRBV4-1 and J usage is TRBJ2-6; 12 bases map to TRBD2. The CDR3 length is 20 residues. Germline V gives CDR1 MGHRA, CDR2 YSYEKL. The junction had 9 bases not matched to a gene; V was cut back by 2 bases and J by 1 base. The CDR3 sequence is CASSQRDGLAGTSGANVLTF. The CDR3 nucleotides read TGCGCCAGCAGCCAAAGAGATGGACTAGCGGGGACATCTGGGGCCAACGTCCTGACTTTC.

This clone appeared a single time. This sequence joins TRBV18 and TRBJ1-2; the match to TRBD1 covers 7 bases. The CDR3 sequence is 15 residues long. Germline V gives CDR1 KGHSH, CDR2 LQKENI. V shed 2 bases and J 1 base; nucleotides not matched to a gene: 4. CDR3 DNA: TGTGCCAGCTCACCAGGAACAGGGGTTAACTATGGCTACACCTTC. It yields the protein CASSPGTGVNYGYTF.

CDR3: CASSLLLGPGANVLTF. The CDR3 nucleotides are TGTGCCAGCAGCTTGTTGTTGGGGCCTGGGGCCAACGTCCTGACTTTC. The J gene is TRBJ2-6, the V gene TRBV7-9; maybe TRBD1 (5 bases). Germline CDR1 and CDR2: SEHNR and FQNEAQ (reference sequence). V lost 3 bases to trimming and J lost 2 bases, with 11 bases between them. This CDR3 comprises 16 residues.

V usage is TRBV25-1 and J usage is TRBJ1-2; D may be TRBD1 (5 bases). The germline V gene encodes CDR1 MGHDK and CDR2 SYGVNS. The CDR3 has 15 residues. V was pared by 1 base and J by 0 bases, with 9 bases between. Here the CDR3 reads CASSESGIANYGYTF. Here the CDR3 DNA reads TGTGCCAGCAGTGAATCAGGGATAGCTAACTATGGCTACACCTTC.

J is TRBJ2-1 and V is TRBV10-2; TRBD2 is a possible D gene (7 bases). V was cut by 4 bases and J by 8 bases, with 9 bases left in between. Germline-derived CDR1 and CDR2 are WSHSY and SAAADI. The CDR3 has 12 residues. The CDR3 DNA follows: TGCGCCAGCAGTGGCGGGGGCTATGAGCAGTTCTTC. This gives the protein CASSGGGYEQFF.

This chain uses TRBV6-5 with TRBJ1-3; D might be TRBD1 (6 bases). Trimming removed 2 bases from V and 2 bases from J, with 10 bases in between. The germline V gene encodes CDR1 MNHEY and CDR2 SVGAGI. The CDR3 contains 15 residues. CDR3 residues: CASSYVGGPGNTIYF. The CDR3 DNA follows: TGTGCCAGCAGTTACGTTGGGGGCCCTGGAAACACCATATATTTT.

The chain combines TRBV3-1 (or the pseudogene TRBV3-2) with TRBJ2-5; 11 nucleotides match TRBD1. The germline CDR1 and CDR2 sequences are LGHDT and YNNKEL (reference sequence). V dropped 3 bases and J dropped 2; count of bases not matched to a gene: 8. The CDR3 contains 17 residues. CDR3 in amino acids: CASSQGIRDRGQETQYF. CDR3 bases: TGTGCCAGCAGCCAGGGGATCCGGGACAGGGGGCAAGAGACCCAGTACTTC.